This T cell receptor (beta chain) came from a study of human T cells and chemical hapten exposure. CDR3 size: 13 residues. Germline assignment: CDR1 PRHDT and CDR2 FYEKMQ (reference sequence). Losses at the gene ends were 6 bases for V and 6 bases for J; bases not matched to a gene: 4. MiXCR, run by TCRdb on the RACE reads, gives a single entry per CDR3 protein. The repertoire holds about 46,000 distinct CDR3 sequences, with 3.5% to 4.5% as singletons. The time point denotes: healthy volunteer bleed at 2 weeks. The authors extracted total RNA from unfractionated whole blood. Findings and caveats of the study: There was no change with DPC sensitization in TCRs above 1 in 1000 frequency.

This clonotype was counted ten times or more. No antigen is known for it. The sequenced material came from whole blood. The chain has TRBV13 and TRBJ1-4; TRBD1 agrees at 7 bases. The sequence was collected from a female donor in good health. Some clones in this sample may be carry-over from other donors' samples. The DNA of the CDR3 is TGTGCCAGCAGTTATGGACAGGATGAAAAACTGTTTTTT. As protein: CASSYGQDEKLFF.